This TCR beta chain was identified during a study of T cell repertoires in cytomegalovirus infection. Across the study: It was the public TCR beta signatures that indicated both CMV infection and matching HLA type. Study-wide results and caveats: The cumulative frequency of public TCR beta families distinguished individuals who carried CMV together with the relevant HLA. HLA-C-restricted CMV-specific TCR beta clonotypes prevailed in the ex vivo response.

From the reads, TCRdb called clonotypes with MiXCR, one entry per CDR3 protein. The sample consists of around 530,000 distinct CDR3 sequences, less than 30% of them appearing once. As regards this clonotype: The antigen remains undetermined.

There are 12 residues in the CDR3. Trimming removed 6 bases from V and 3 bases from J, with 12 bases in between. The germline V gene has CDR1 DFQATT and CDR2 SNEGSKA (reference sequence). The gene calls are TRBV20-1 and TRBJ2-7; tentatively, D is TRBD1 or TRBD2 (5 bases each). This clonotype originated in a human donor in good health (CMV status not recorded). Some clones in this sample may be carry-over from other donors' samples. Sequenced material: PBMCs. The CDR3 protein is CSATRGDYEQYF. The CDR3 coding sequence is TGCAGTGCGACGAGAGGGGACTACGAGCAGTACTTC.